This is a list of T cell receptor beta chains from one sample in a study of blood T cells in healthy people across ages. TCRdb processed the 5' RACE reads anew with MiXCR; each CDR3 protein has one entry. The sample holds over 1.5 million distinct CDR3 sequences, just under 50% seen once. The sequencing input was blood. The receptor set was obtained from a woman aged 40 to 55 in good health. The CDR3 runs from the conserved cysteine through the conserved F or W. D genes are given only for firm matches. Where a row states a size, it is once, few, many or the class of an expanded clone; other rows omit it.

d_call | clone_size | j_call | v_call | cdr3_aa | cdr3_nt
NA | few | TRBJ2-6 | TRBV27 | CASSFFRGSGANVLTF | TGTGCCAGCAGTTTTTTCCGGGGTTCTGGGGCCAACGTCCTGACTTTC
TRBD2 | few | TRBJ2-1 | TRBV27 | CASSTASGKGPGGATGLYNEQFF | TGTGCCAGCAGTACCGCCTCAGGGAAGGGGCCCGGGGGGGCTACAGGTCTCTACAATGAGCAGTTCTTC
TRBD1 | NA | TRBJ2-2 | TRBV7-9 | CANTGQKNTGELFF | TGTGCCAACACGGGACAGAAGAACACCGGGGAGCTGTTTTTT
NA | NA | TRBJ2-5 | TRBV5-1 | CASSLGEAETQYF | TGCGCCAGCAGCTTGGGGGAAGCGGAGACCCAGTACTTC
NA | few | TRBJ2-1 | TRBV4-1 | CASSQGYGGQPPGEFF | TGCGCCAGCAGCCAAGGTTACGGGGGGCAACCCCCGGGGGAGTTCTTC
NA | NA | TRBJ2-5 | TRBV12-3/TRBV12-4 | CASSLDKRRTQYF | TGTGCCAGCAGTTTAGACAAAAGGAGGACCCAGTACTTC
TRBD1 | NA | TRBJ2-5 | TRBV5-4 | CASSSSGQRGVQETQYF | TGTGCCAGCAGCTCCTCGGGACAGCGAGGGGTCCAAGAGACCCAGTACTTC
TRBD1 | NA | TRBJ2-1 | TRBV12-3/TRBV12-4 | CASSFPRTGIGNEQFF | TGTGCCAGCAGTTTCCCTCGGACAGGGATCGGTAATGAGCAGTTCTTC
NA | few | TRBJ2-1 | TRBV6-2/TRBV6-3 | CASSYQLGGALYNEQFF | TGTGCCAGCAGTTACCAGTTGGGCGGTGCCCTGTACAATGAGCAGTTCTTC
NA | NA | TRBJ2-5 | TRBV3-1 | CASSQRTAEETQYF | TGTGCCAGCAGCCAGCGGACGGCCGAAGAGACCCAGTACTTC
NA | few | TRBJ2-3 | TRBV6-5 | CASSYKTSTDTQYF | TGTGCCAGCAGTTACAAGACTAGCACAGATACGCAGTATTTT
NA | few | TRBJ1-2 | TRBV10-3 | CAISERLLRYTF | TGTGCCATCAGTGAGCGGCTTTTGAGGTACACCTTC
NA | NA | TRBJ2-3 | TRBV4-3 | CASSQGGQPSTDTQYF | TGCGCCAGCAGCCAAGGAGGACAGCCTAGCACAGATACGCAGTATTTT
NA | NA | TRBJ2-3 | TRBV6-5 | CASRARTPTDTQYF | TGTGCCAGCAGAGCGAGAACCCCCACAGATACGCAGTATTTT
NA | NA | TRBJ1-6 | TRBV7-9 | CASSFDTFNSPLHF | TGTGCCAGCAGCTTTGACACTTTCAATTCACCCCTCCACTTT
NA | NA | TRBJ2-1 | TRBV24-1 | CATSDPGGRYNEQFF | TGTGCCACCAGTGACCCCGGGGGGCGCTACAATGAGCAGTTCTTC
TRBD2 | NA | TRBJ2-3 | TRBV5-1 | CASSLLERGAGTDTQYF | TGCGCCAGCAGTCTTCTAGAGCGGGGGGCGGGGACAGATACGCAGTATTTT
TRBD1 | few | TRBJ2-3 | TRBV28 | CASSPTQGAGSWGTQYF | TGTGCCAGCAGTCCGACACAGGGGGCGGGGTCCTGGGGTACGCAGTATTTT
TRBD1 | NA | TRBJ1-4 | TRBV27 | CASCSTGVREKLFF | TGTGCCAGCTGCTCGACAGGGGTGCGAGAAAAACTGTTTTTT
NA | NA | TRBJ2-5 | TRBV11-1 | CASSSTGTTKETQYF | TGTGCCAGCAGCTCGACCGGGACAACCAAAGAGACCCAGTACTTC
TRBD1 | NA | TRBJ2-2 | TRBV20-1 | CSARTGTEPTGELFF | TGCAGTGCTAGAACCGGGACAGAACCCACCGGGGAGCTGTTTTTT
TRBD2 | NA | TRBJ2-3 | TRBV7-2 | CASSRGLAGADTQYF | TGTGCCAGCAGTAGAGGGCTAGCGGGGGCAGATACGCAGTATTTT
NA | once | TRBJ1-1 | TRBV12-3/TRBV12-4 | CASRSAGRQTSGAFF | TGTGCCAGCAGGAGCGCAGGGAGGCAAACGTCTGGAGCTTTCTTT
NA | NA | TRBJ2-1 | TRBV29-1 | CSVERGGGLRSYNEQFF | TGCAGCGTTGAAAGGGGAGGGGGGCTAAGATCCTACAATGAGCAGTTCTTC
TRBD1 | NA | TRBJ2-3 | TRBV11-1 | CASRLTGVFTDTQYF | TGTGCCAGCAGATTGACAGGGGTATTCACAGATACGCAGTATTTT
TRBD1 | NA | TRBJ2-1 | TRBV7-9 | CASSDWDRGETQFF | TGTGCCAGCAGCGACTGGGACAGGGGAGAGACCCAGTTCTTC
NA | few | TRBJ2-3 | TRBV6-5 | CASKGFTDTQYF | TGTGCCAGCAAGGGCTTCACAGATACGCAGTATTTT
NA | few | TRBJ2-5 | TRBV4-1 | CASSQTLHLERQETQYF | TGCGCCAGCAGCCAAACACTTCATCTAGAGCGACAAGAGACCCAGTACTTC
NA | few | TRBJ2-7 | TRBV29-1 | CSVQRGVQQSYEQYF | TGCAGCGTCCAGAGGGGGGTTCAGCAGTCCTACGAGCAGTACTTC
TRBD2 | NA | TRBJ2-5 | TRBV2 | CASSRSGAPQETQYF | TGTGCCAGCAGTCGTAGCGGGGCGCCTCAAGAGACCCAGTACTTC
NA | NA | TRBJ1-1 | TRBV27 | CASSDNGNTEAFF | TGTGCCAGCAGTGACAACGGGAACACTGAAGCTTTCTTT
NA | NA | TRBJ2-7 | TRBV20-1 | CSARTIPHEQYF | TGCAGTGCTCGGACGATCCCCCACGAGCAGTACTTC
TRBD1 | NA | TRBJ2-1 | TRBV4-3 | CASSQVPGQGQFF | TGCGCCAGCAGCCAAGTGCCTGGACAGGGACAGTTCTTC
TRBD1 | NA | TRBJ1-6 | TRBV7-2 | CASSLRDRSGSPLHF | TGTGCCAGCAGCCTACGGGACAGGTCAGGCTCACCCCTCCACTTT
TRBD2 | NA | TRBJ2-4 | TRBV5-1 | CASSPRTSGGVAKNIQYF | TGCGCCAGCAGCCCGCGGACTAGCGGGGGGGTAGCCAAAAACATTCAGTACTTC
TRBD1 | few | TRBJ1-6 | TRBV4-2 | CASSQVGQGDNSPLHF | TGTGCCAGCAGCCAGGTTGGACAGGGAGATAATTCACCCCTCCACTTT
NA | NA | TRBJ1-5 | TRBV6-5 | CASSYTSSSNQPQHF | TGTGCCAGCAGTTACACGTCCAGTAGCAATCAGCCCCAGCATTTT
NA | NA | TRBJ2-1 | TRBV7-6 | CASSPDRMETQFF | TGTGCCAGCAGCCCCGACAGGATGGAGACCCAGTTCTTC
NA | NA | TRBJ1-1 | TRBV4-3 | CASSNAGGMGTEAFF | TGCGCCAGCAGCAACGCGGGGGGCATGGGAACTGAAGCTTTCTTT
NA | once | TRBJ2-3 | TRBV7-2 | CASSLKPRAIISDTQYF | TGTGCCAGCAGCTTAAAACCCCGGGCTATAATTTCAGATACGCAGTATTTT
NA | few | TRBJ2-7 | TRBV3-1 | CASSHEGYYEQYF | TGTGCCAGCAGCCATGAGGGTTACTACGAGCAGTACTTC
TRBD1 | NA | TRBJ2-1 | TRBV12-3/TRBV12-4 | CASSFRQGAGEQFF | TGTGCCAGCAGTTTCAGGCAGGGGGCAGGTGAGCAGTTCTTC
TRBD2 | NA | TRBJ2-7 | TRBV12-3/TRBV12-4 | CASSLGGLAGDEQYF | TGTGCCAGCAGTTTAGGCGGACTAGCGGGGGACGAGCAGTACTTC
TRBD2 | NA | TRBJ2-1 | TRBV3-1 | CASSQRSPGLGGSEQFF | TGTGCCAGCAGCCAACGCTCTCCGGGACTAGGAGGTAGTGAGCAGTTCTTC
NA | few | TRBJ2-4 | TRBV15 | CATSIDKWVLNEQYF | TGTGCCACCAGCATCGACAAGTGGGTGCTTAATGAGCAGTACTTC
NA | NA | TRBJ2-7 | TRBV12-3/TRBV12-4 | CASSPNTGILTCEQYF | TGTGCCAGCAGCCCAAATACAGGGATTTTGACCTGCGAGCAGTACTTC
TRBD1 | NA | TRBJ1-1 | TRBV7-2 | CASSLASAGGLNTEAFF | TGTGCCAGCAGCTTAGCATCCGCAGGGGGATTGAACACTGAAGCTTTCTTT
NA | NA | TRBJ1-1 | TRBV18 | CASSPEHTNTEAFF | TGTGCCAGCTCACCAGAACACACGAACACTGAAGCTTTCTTT
NA | few | TRBJ2-3 | TRBV5-1 | CASSYFGTTDTQYF | TGCGCCAGCTCTTATTTTGGGACCACAGATACGCAGTATTTT
NA | NA | TRBJ2-7 | TRBV28 | CASSRFSGSSYEQYF | TGTGCCAGCAGTCGCTTCAGCGGAAGCTCCTACGAGCAGTACTTC
TRBD1 | NA | TRBJ2-1 | TRBV5-1 | CASSYGQGAIDEQFF | TGCGCCAGCAGCTATGGACAGGGGGCGATCGATGAGCAGTTCTTC
NA | NA | TRBJ2-5 | TRBV12-3/TRBV12-4 | CASRTGQGGPQETQYF | TGTGCCAGCAGAACCGGGCAGGGGGGTCCTCAAGAGACCCAGTACTTC
NA | few | TRBJ2-3 | TRBV29-1 | CSVEDWFPRTDTQYF | TGCAGCGTTGAAGATTGGTTCCCCCGCACAGATACGCAGTATTTT
TRBD1 | NA | TRBJ1-1 | TRBV4-2 | CASSQVGQGGTEAFF | TGTGCCAGCAGCCAAGTGGGACAGGGAGGGACTGAAGCTTTCTTT
NA | few | TRBJ2-7 | TRBV6-2/TRBV6-3 | CASSYSARDPTYEQYF | TGTGCCAGCAGTTACTCGGCCAGGGATCCAACCTACGAGCAGTACTTC
NA | NA | TRBJ1-2 | TRBV10-2 | CASSDGEGYTF | TGCGCCAGCAGTGACGGGGAGGGCTACACCTTC
TRBD1 | NA | TRBJ1-5 | TRBV6-1 | CASTQAVAGGSQPQHF | TGTGCCAGCACCCAAGCGGTGGCAGGGGGTTCTCAGCCCCAGCATTTT